The rows below give T cell receptor beta chains drawn from one sample of a study of blood T cell repertoires in COVID-19. Assay used: immunoSEQ multiplex PCR; TCRdb lists only in-frame clones, some missing. The sample includes hundreds of thousands of clones, nearly 85% of them seen just once. The sequencing input was peripheral blood. These receptors were collected from a woman aged 25 to 39 with COVID-19, enrolled during active disease. Both conserved end residues are part of each CDR3. D genes are given only for firm matches. Expanded clones get a size class; other rows say once, few or many, or leave the size out.

>few|TRBD1|14|TRBV6-6|TRBJ1-1
TGTGCCAGCAGGGGACAGGGGGCGGGTACTGAAGCTTTCTTT
CASRGQGAGTEAFF
>NA|NA|15|TRBV28|TRBJ1-4
TGTGCCAGCAGCTGGGAGGGGTCGAAGGATGAAAAACTGTTTTTT
CASSWEGSKDEKLFF
>NA|TRBD2|18|TRBV19|TRBJ2-6
TGTGCCAGTAGTCTGGGTTTTAGCGGGTGGTCTGGGGCCAACGTCCTGACTTTC
CASSLGFSGWSGANVLTF
>NA|NA|13|TRBV28|TRBJ1-1
TGTGCCAGCAGTCCCGGACTAATCACTGAAGCTTTCTTT
CASSPGLITEAFF
>NA|NA|15|TRBV3-1/TRBV3-2|TRBJ1-4
TGTGCCAGCAGCCAAGTGAACAGGACTAATGAAAAACTGTTTTTT
CASSQVNRTNEKLFF
>NA|TRBD1|13|TRBV12-3/TRBV12-4|TRBJ1-2
TGTGCCAGCAGTTTGAGGGACAGGTATGGCTACACCTTC
CASSLRDRYGYTF
>NA|TRBD1|15|TRBV5-1|TRBJ1-2
TGCGCCAGCAGCTTAACAGGGGCTACTAACTATGGCTACACCTTC
CASSLTGATNYGYTF
>NA|NA|12|TRBV7-8|TRBJ1-1
TGTGCCAGCAGCGCGAGGGACACCAAAGCTTTCTTT
CASSARDTKAFF
>NA|NA|18|TRBV6-6|TRBJ1-5
TGTGCCAGCAGTCTGGGTACGGGGGACGCTTATAGCAATCAGCCCCAGCATTTT
CASSLGTGDAYSNQPQHF
>NA|TRBD1|15|TRBV4-3|TRBJ1-1
TGCGCCAGCAGCCAAGTGGGTTCAGGGGGCAGTGAAGCTTTCTTT
CASSQVGSGGSEAFF
>NA|NA|14|TRBV18|TRBJ1-4
TGTGCCAGCTCACCACGGGGGACTGAGGAAAAACTGTTTTTT
CASSPRGTEEKLFF
>NA|TRBD2|16|TRBV11-3|TRBJ2-2
TGTGCCAGCAGCTTAGACGCGGGAGGGCAGGTCGGGGAGCTGTTTTTT
CASSLDAGGQVGELFF
>few|NA|17|TRBV12-2|TRBJ2-3
TGTGCAAGTCGCTTAGTTGGCAGATCACCTCCCACAGATACGCAGTATTTT
CASRLVGRSPPTDTQYF
>NA|NA|13|TRBV27|TRBJ1-2
TGTGCCAGCAGTTTCGGAAAGGCGGATGGCTACACCTTC
CASSFGKADGYTF
>NA|NA|16|TRBV19|TRBJ1-4
TGTGCCAGTAGTAGGTCCAGCCTAGCAACTAATGAAAAACTGTTTTTT
CASSRSSLATNEKLFF
>NA|TRBD1|16|TRBV6-2/TRBV6-3|TRBJ1-2
TGTGCCAGCAGTTTACAGGGGGACCCCTTTGGCTATGGCTACACCTTC
CASSLQGDPFGYGYTF
>NA|TRBD1|16|TRBV24-1|TRBJ2-2
TGTGCCACCAGTGATGACAGGGGGCGAAGCACCGGGGAGCTGTTTTTT
CATSDDRGRSTGELFF
>NA|TRBD1|18|TRBV15|TRBJ2-4
TGTGCCACCAGCAGAGTGGCAGGGGGTCCTCTAGCCAAAAACATTCAGTACTTC
CATSRVAGGPLAKNIQYF
>few|TRBD2|16|TRBV7-9|TRBJ2-1
TGTGCCAGCAGCCCCCCTAGCGGGAGGGCCAAAAATGAGCAGTTCTTC
CASSPPSGRAKNEQFF
>once|NA|15|TRBV10-1|TRBJ1-2
TGCGCCAGCAGTTTCAACAGGGTTGACGTCTATGGCTACACCTTC
CASSFNRVDVYGYTF
>few|NA|12|TRBV15|TRBJ1-6
TGTGCCACCAGCCGCGAACGGGGGCCCCTCCACTTT
CATSRERGPLHF
>few|NA|15|TRBV18|TRBJ1-6
TGTGCCAGCTCAGCTCTACAGGGCGGGAATTCACCCCTCCACTTT
CASSALQGGNSPLHF
>few|TRBD1|18|TRBV5-1|TRBJ2-2
TGCGCCAGCAGCCATCGGACCTCTGGACAGGGGTACACCGGGGAGCTGTTTTTT
CASSHRTSGQGYTGELFF
>NA|NA|15|TRBV28|TRBJ1-2
TGTGCCAGCAAAAAAGGGGGGGCAGCTAACTATGGCTACACCTTC
CASKKGGAANYGYTF
>once|TRBD2|15|TRBV5-4|TRBJ2-2
TGTGCCAGCAGCCCGGGGGGGACGAACACCGGGGAGCTGTTTTTT
CASSPGGTNTGELFF
>few|TRBD1|15|TRBV6-2/TRBV6-3|TRBJ1-5
TGTGCCAGCAGTCTCCAGGGGGCAGGTAATCAGCCCCAGCATTTT
CASSLQGAGNQPQHF
>NA|TRBD2|16|TRBV11-2|TRBJ2-1
TGTGCCAGCAGCTACATTCTAGCGGGGGGGATTAATGAGCAGTTCTTC
CASSYILAGGINEQFF